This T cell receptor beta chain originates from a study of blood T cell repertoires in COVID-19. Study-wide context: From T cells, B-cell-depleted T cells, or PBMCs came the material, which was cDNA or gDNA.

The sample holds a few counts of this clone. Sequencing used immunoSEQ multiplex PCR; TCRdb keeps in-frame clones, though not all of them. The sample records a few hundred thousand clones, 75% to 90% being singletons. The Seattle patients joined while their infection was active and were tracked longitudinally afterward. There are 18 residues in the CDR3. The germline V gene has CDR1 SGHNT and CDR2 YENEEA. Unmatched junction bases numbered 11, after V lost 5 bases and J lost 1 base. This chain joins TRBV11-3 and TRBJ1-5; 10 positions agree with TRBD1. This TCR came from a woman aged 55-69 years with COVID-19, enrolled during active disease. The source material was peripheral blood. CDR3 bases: TGTGCCAGCAGCATTCCGGGACAGGGGCGAGGAAGCAATCAGCCCCAGCATTTT. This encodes CASSIPGQGRGSNQPQHF.